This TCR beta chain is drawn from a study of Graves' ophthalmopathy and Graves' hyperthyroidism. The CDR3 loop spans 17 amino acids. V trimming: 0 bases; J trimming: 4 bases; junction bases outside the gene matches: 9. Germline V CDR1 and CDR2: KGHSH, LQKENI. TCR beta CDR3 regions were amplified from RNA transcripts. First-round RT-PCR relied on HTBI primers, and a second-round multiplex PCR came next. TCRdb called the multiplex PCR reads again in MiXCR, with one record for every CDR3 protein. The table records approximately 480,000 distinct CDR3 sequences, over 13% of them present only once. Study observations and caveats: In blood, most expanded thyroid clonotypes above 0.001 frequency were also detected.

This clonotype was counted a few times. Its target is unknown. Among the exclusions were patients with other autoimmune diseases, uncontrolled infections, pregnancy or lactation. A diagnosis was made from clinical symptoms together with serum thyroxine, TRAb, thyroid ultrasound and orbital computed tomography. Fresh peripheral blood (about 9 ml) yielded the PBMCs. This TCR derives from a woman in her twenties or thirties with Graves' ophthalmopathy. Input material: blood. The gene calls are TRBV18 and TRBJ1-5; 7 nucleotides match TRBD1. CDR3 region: CASSPPGGAFGNQPQHF. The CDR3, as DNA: TGTGCCAGCTCACCACCAGGGGGCGCATTTGGTAATCAGCCCCAGCATTTT.